Listed below are T cell receptor beta chains from one sample, sequenced in a study of shared clonotypes between healthy human individuals. Here immunoSEQ multiplex PCR was the method, and the copy in TCRdb shows in-frame clones only, minus some. This sample yields over 2 million clones, of which about 95% are seen a single time; 0.9% to 1.4% belongs to the top ten. Sequenced input: naive CD8+ T cells sorted from blood. The receptors derive from a man between 18 and 35 years old in good health. Both conserved end residues are part of each CDR3. The size of a clone is reported for some rows only, either as once, few or many, or as a class for expanded clones.

j_call: TRBJ2-7; v_call: TRBV29-1; clone_size: NA; cdr3_aa: CSALPVGAGAYEQYF
j_call: TRBJ2-3; v_call: TRBV19; clone_size: NA; cdr3_aa: CASVHRGGPDTQYF
j_call: TRBJ2-7; v_call: TRBV29-1; clone_size: NA; cdr3_aa: CSVEDLGRVGSYEQYF
j_call: TRBJ2-7; v_call: TRBV5-4; clone_size: NA; cdr3_aa: CASSPGLASYEQYF
j_call: TRBJ2-5; v_call: TRBV5-6; clone_size: NA; cdr3_aa: CASSSTGSITQYF
j_call: TRBJ2-2; v_call: TRBV4-1; clone_size: NA; cdr3_aa: CASSSGLFTGELFF
j_call: TRBJ1-1; v_call: TRBV19; clone_size: NA; cdr3_aa: CASKSAGDMNTEAFF
j_call: TRBJ2-7; v_call: TRBV7-9; clone_size: NA; cdr3_aa: CASSLSSGYSSYEQYF
j_call: TRBJ2-1; v_call: TRBV20-1; clone_size: NA; cdr3_aa: CSAQRGAEQFF
j_call: TRBJ2-6; v_call: TRBV4-3; clone_size: NA; cdr3_aa: CAKGGQVSSGANVLTF
j_call: TRBJ2-5; v_call: TRBV9; clone_size: once; cdr3_aa: CASSAMAGLAGAETQYF
j_call: TRBJ2-7; v_call: TRBV6-6; clone_size: once; cdr3_aa: CASSYSTGTSYEQYF
j_call: TRBJ1-1; v_call: TRBV9; clone_size: NA; cdr3_aa: CASSLRDINTEAFF
j_call: TRBJ1-5; v_call: TRBV6-5; clone_size: NA; cdr3_aa: CASSLTGGNQPQHF
j_call: TRBJ2-7; v_call: TRBV2; clone_size: NA; cdr3_aa: CASMEDPLAHYEQYF
j_call: TRBJ2-3; v_call: TRBV7-2; clone_size: NA; cdr3_aa: CASSSLAGGSRPADTQYF
j_call: TRBJ1-3; v_call: TRBV30; clone_size: NA; cdr3_aa: CAWSDGSGNTIYF
j_call: TRBJ2-5; v_call: TRBV29-1; clone_size: NA; cdr3_aa: CSVTDEGDRVWETQYF
j_call: TRBJ1-2; v_call: TRBV5-1; clone_size: NA; cdr3_aa: CASSLEGREDGYTF
j_call: TRBJ2-7; v_call: TRBV7-8; clone_size: NA; cdr3_aa: CASSSGLAGALGYEQYF
j_call: TRBJ1-3; v_call: TRBV21-1; clone_size: NA; cdr3_aa: CASDAAAPGNTIYF
j_call: TRBJ2-7; v_call: TRBV4-1; clone_size: NA; cdr3_aa: CASSGVSYEQYF
j_call: TRBJ1-3; v_call: TRBV29-1; clone_size: NA; cdr3_aa: CSADLEGSGNTIYF
j_call: TRBJ2-3; v_call: TRBV13; clone_size: few; cdr3_aa: CASSSSTDTQYF
j_call: TRBJ2-1; v_call: TRBV15; clone_size: NA; cdr3_aa: CATSTTGGWDEQFF
j_call: TRBJ2-2; v_call: TRBV10-3; clone_size: NA; cdr3_aa: CAISETIANTGELFF
j_call: TRBJ2-7; v_call: TRBV10-1; clone_size: few; cdr3_aa: CASSSGLAGDEQYF
j_call: TRBJ2-7; v_call: TRBV5-4; clone_size: NA; cdr3_aa: CASSADSSYEQYF
j_call: TRBJ1-4; v_call: TRBV7-6; clone_size: NA; cdr3_aa: CASSVGQEAANEKLFF
j_call: TRBJ2-5; v_call: TRBV5-1; clone_size: once; cdr3_aa: CASSLVGGLSQETQYF
j_call: TRBJ2-1; v_call: TRBV19; clone_size: once; cdr3_aa: CASSIVQGNSEQFF
j_call: TRBJ2-7; v_call: TRBV5-1; clone_size: NA; cdr3_aa: CASSPRRGEQYF
j_call: TRBJ1-6; v_call: TRBV9; clone_size: few; cdr3_aa: CASSATGTGDSPLHF
j_call: TRBJ2-2; v_call: TRBV11-2; clone_size: NA; cdr3_aa: CASSFTGELFF
j_call: TRBJ2-3; v_call: TRBV2; clone_size: NA; cdr3_aa: CASSEALGIGTDTQYF
j_call: TRBJ2-5; v_call: TRBV5-1; clone_size: NA; cdr3_aa: CASSPGLGSGETQYF
j_call: TRBJ2-1; v_call: TRBV9; clone_size: NA; cdr3_aa: CASSVEGGVPYNEQFF
j_call: TRBJ2-1; v_call: TRBV9; clone_size: NA; cdr3_aa: CASSVGGNGYNEQFF
j_call: TRBJ1-1; v_call: TRBV7-9; clone_size: NA; cdr3_aa: CASGETGLNTEAFF
j_call: TRBJ1-1; v_call: TRBV14; clone_size: NA; cdr3_aa: CASSQVNTEAFF